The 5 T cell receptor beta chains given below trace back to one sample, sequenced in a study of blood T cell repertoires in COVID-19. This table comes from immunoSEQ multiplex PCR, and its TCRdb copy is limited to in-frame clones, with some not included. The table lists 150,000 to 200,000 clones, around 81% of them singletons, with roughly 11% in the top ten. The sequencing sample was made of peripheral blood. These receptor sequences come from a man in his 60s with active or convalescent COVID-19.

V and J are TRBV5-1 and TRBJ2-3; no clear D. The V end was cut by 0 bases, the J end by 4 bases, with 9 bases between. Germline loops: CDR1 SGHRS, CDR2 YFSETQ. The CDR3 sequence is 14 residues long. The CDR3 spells CASSLGQFADTQYF. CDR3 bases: TGCGCCAGCAGCTTGGGCCAGTTCGCAGATACGCAGTATTTT. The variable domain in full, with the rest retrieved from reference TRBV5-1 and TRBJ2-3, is KAGVTQTPRYLIKTRGQQVTLSCSPISGHRSVSWYQQTPGQGLQFLFEYFSETQRNKGNFPGRFSGRQFSNSRSEMNVSTLELGDSALYLCASSLGQFADTQYFGPGTRLTVL.

CDR3 nucleotide sequence: TGTGCCAGCAGCTTGGGGCAGAAACAAAACTATGGCTACACCTTC. As protein: CASSLGQKQNYGYTF. The chain carries TRBV5-4 and TRBJ1-2; D uncertain. V was cut by 0 bases and J by 2 bases, with 11 bases left in between. Germline V lookup: CDR1 SGHNT, CDR2 YYREEE (reference sequence). The CDR3 has 15 amino acids.

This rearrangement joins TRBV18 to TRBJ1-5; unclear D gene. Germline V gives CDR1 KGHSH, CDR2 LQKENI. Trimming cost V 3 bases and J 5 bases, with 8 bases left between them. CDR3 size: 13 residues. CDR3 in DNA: TGTGCCAGCTCACCGACCGCGGATCAGCCCCAGCATTTT. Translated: CASSPTADQPQHF.

CDR3 in DNA: TGTGCCAGCAGCTTAGCTAGCGGGTCGATTGAGACCCAGTACTTC. Amino acids: CASSLASGSIETQYF. The rearrangement links TRBV7-2 to TRBJ2-5; 7 nucleotides line up with TRBD2. The CDR3 length is 15 residues. CDR1 and CDR2 from the germline V gene are SGHTA and FQGNSA. The V and J ends lost 0 bases and 5 bases, in that order; junction bases with no gene match: 6.

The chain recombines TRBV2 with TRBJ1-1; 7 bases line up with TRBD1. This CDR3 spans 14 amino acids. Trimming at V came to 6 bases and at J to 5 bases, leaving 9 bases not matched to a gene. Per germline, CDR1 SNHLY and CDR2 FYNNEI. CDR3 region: CASRGETGYTEAFF. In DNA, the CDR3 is TGTGCCAGCAGGGGAGAGACAGGGTATACTGAAGCTTTCTTT. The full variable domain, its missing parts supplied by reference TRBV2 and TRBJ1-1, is EPEVTQTPSHQVTQMGQEVILRCVPISNHLYFYWYRQILGQKVEFLVSFYNNEISEKSEIFDDQFSVERPDGSNFTLKIRSTKLEDSAMYFCASRGETGYTEAFFGQGTRLTVV.